Detailed here is one T cell receptor beta chain. The V gene's germline CDR1 is SEHNR and CDR2 FQNEAQ (reference sequence). The CDR3 extends over 16 amino acids. V lost 3 bases, J lost 4 bases, and 15 bases lay in between. Assay used: immunoSEQ multiplex PCR; TCRdb lists only in-frame clones, some missing. Among about 83,000 clones, 80% to 90% were seen once, and the ten largest hold 15% to 17%. The sample belongs to a study of blood T cell repertoires in COVID-19. Study-wide context: Sites in the United States, Italy and Spain provided acute and convalescent COVID-19 samples. Nucleic acid was either cDNA or gDNA, and it came from T cells, B-cell-depleted T cells, or PBMCs.

Sequenced: peripheral blood. The clonotype was recovered from a woman older than 75 with acute or convalescent COVID-19. V is TRBV7-9 and J is TRBJ2-2, with D possibly TRBD1 on 5 matching bases. CDR3 sequence reads: CASSFRRGSSTGELFF. CDR3 bases: TGTGCCAGCAGCTTTCGAAGGGGCTCGAGCACCGGGGAGCTGTTTTTT.